The 24 T cell receptor beta chains given below trace back to one sample, sequenced in a study of early T cells in non-severe SARS-CoV-2 infection. From the 5' RACE reads, TCRdb called clonotypes with MiXCR, one entry per CDR3 protein. The top ten clones hold approximately 6.3% of a sample with 50,000 to 60,000 distinct CDR3 sequences, under 8% of them seen once. The sequencing here drew on whole blood, taken at baseline. The source of these receptors is an adult who was a healthcare worker with PCR-confirmed SARS-CoV-2 infection or an uninfected control (not recorded which).

As to this clonotype: The junction shows a germline mismatch at one end, possibly a read error. V is TRBV24-1 and J is TRBJ2-1, with D perhaps given as TRBD1 or TRBD2 (6 bases each). CDR1 and CDR2 (germline): KGHDR, SFDVKD. The CDR3 is made up of 16 amino acids. Here the CDR3 reads CATSPRAGSWDNERFF. The CDR3 bases are TGTGCCACCAGTCCCCGGGCGGGATCCTGGGACAATGAGCGGTTCTTC.

This clonotype has at least ten counts. The chain employs TRBV3-1 and TRBJ2-5; D unresolved. The germline V gene encodes CDR1 LGHDT and CDR2 YNNKEL (reference sequence). Trimming removed 2 bases from V and 5 bases from J, with 3 bases in between. This CDR3 region has 11 residues. The CDR3 here is CASSQRETQYF. The CDR3 region has the DNA TGTGCCAGCAGCCAAAGGGAGACCCAGTACTTC.

This clonotype has only a few counts. J is TRBJ2-6 and V is TRBV19; D is unclear. V was trimmed by 7 bases and J by 4 bases, leaving 17 bases between them. The CDR3 length is 16 residues. Germline assignment: CDR1 LNHDA and CDR2 SQIVND (reference sequence). CDR3 DNA: TGTGCCAGTACCCGGGCCCTGGACGCCGGGGCCAACGTCCTGACTTTC. Its protein is CASTRALDAGANVLTF. Full variable domain (rest looked up from reference TRBV19 and TRBJ2-6): DGGITQSPKYLFRKEGQNVTLSCEQNLNHDAMYWYRQDPGQGLRLIYYSQIVNDFQKGDIAEGYSVSREKKESFPLTVTSAQKNPTAFYLCASTRALDAGANVLTFGAGSRLTVL.

This clonotype was recorded at least ten times. This chain uses TRBV20-1 with TRBJ2-3; 9 bases are shared with TRBD2. This CDR3 is built from 16 residues. V shed 1 base, J shed 2 bases, and the junction held 7 bases outside the gene matches. Looked up from germline, CDR1 is DFQATT and CDR2 is SNEGSKA (reference sequence). The CDR3 nucleotides read TGCAGTGCTAGAGTTAGCGGGGGTGCCTCCACAGATACGCAGTATTTT. Translation: CSARVSGGASTDTQYF.

The chain combines TRBV6-5 with TRBJ2-7; D uncertain. Germline loops: CDR1 MNHEY, CDR2 SVGAGI. The CDR3 is made up of 13 amino acids. Between the trimmed V and J ends, which lost 0 bases and 4 bases, there was a span of 7 bases. This CDR3 is CASSYSEHYEQYF. CDR3 nucleotide sequence: TGTGCCAGCAGTTACTCCGAACATTACGAGCAGTACTTC.

This clonotype was counted only a few times. This chain links TRBV20-1 with TRBJ2-7; D gene uncertain. Germline V gene data show CDR1 as DFQATT and CDR2 as SNEGSKA (reference sequence). This CDR3 has 11 residues. The V gene lost 2 bases and the J gene lost 4 bases, with 6 bases spanning the gap. As DNA, the CDR3 is TGCAGTGCTAGACGCGCGTACGAGCAGTACTTC. It is translated as CSARRAYEQYF.

This clonotype turned up a few times. The chain recombines TRBV13 with TRBJ1-2; D is possibly TRBD1 (5 bases). Trimming shortened V by 3 bases and J by 6 bases, and 11 bases separated the two germline ends. Germline loops: CDR1 PRHDT, CDR2 FYEKMQ (reference sequence). The CDR3 consists of 13 residues. The CDR3 DNA reads as TGTGCCAGCAGCTTTGTTGGGACCGATGGCTACACCTTC. Its translation: CASSFVGTDGYTF.

The table lists this clonotype with a few counts. V is TRBV24-1 and J is TRBJ2-3; weak D call: TRBD1 (5 bases). This CDR3 region has 11 residues. Trimming removed 0 bases at V and 11 bases at J, with 5 bases between. The germline V gene encodes CDR1 KGHDR and CDR2 SFDVKD. The CDR3 here is CATSDLGQQYF. In DNA, the CDR3 is TGTGCCACCAGTGATTTGGGACAGCAGTATTTT.

The sample holds a few counts of this clonotype. The chain has TRBV19 and TRBJ2-5; 11 positions agree with TRBD1. This CDR3 contains 15 residues. Germline CDR1 and CDR2: LNHDA and SQIVND (reference sequence). V lost 11 bases to trimming and J lost 3 bases; unmatched junction nucleotides: 11. DNA of the CDR3: TGTGCCTTCTACCCCGGGACAGGGGGTGAAGAGACCCAGTACTTC. Protein: CAFYPGTGGEETQYF.

This clonotype was seen a few times. This sequence joins TRBV29-1 and TRBJ2-2; 9 bases fit TRBD1. Trimming at V came to 6 bases and at J to 7 bases, leaving 6 bases not matched to a gene. The CDR3 spans 13 residues. The germline V gene has CDR1 SQVTM and CDR2 ANQGSEA. CDR3 nucleotide sequence: TGCAGCGTCCCCGGGACAGGGTTCGGGGAGCTGTTTTTT. It is translated as CSVPGTGFGELFF.

This clonotype was seen at least ten times. The chain links TRBV29-1 to TRBJ1-1; a possible D gene is TRBD1 (5 bases). The CDR3 spans 12 residues. The V gene's germline CDR1 is SQVTM and CDR2 ANQGSEA. The V gene lost 7 bases and the J gene lost 4 bases, with 13 bases spanning the gap. CDR3 protein: CSGEAGSTEAFF. For the CDR3, the DNA is TGCAGCGGTGAGGCAGGGAGCACTGAAGCTTTCTTT.

This clonotype was detected ten times or more. No DNA is shown, since the ends of the CDR3 on it are uncertain; the CDR3 is the one TCRdb lists. The V call is TRBV28, the J call TRBJ2-7; the listed D gene, TRBD1, was not tested against the DNA. Germline CDR1 MDHEN, CDR2 SYDVKM. The CDR3 is 13 residues long, ends included. The CDR3 loop is CASSPVGRGTGDF.

This clonotype was observed at least ten times. The chain couples TRBV7-2 to TRBJ1-1; no clear D. Trimming stripped 2 bases from V and 4 bases from J, with 11 bases between. Germline V gives CDR1 SGHTA, CDR2 FQGNSA. The CDR3 extends over 14 amino acids. CDR3 coding DNA: TGTGCCAGCAGCTTACAGGTGCGGGGCACTGAAGCTTTCTTT. Translating it yields CASSLQVRGTEAFF.

This clonotype was detected ten times or more. The rearrangement links TRBV20-1 to TRBJ2-1; 8 bases agree with TRBD2. The CDR3 has 16 amino acids. Germline V gene sequence: CDR1 DFQATT, CDR2 SNEGSKA (reference sequence). V dropped 4 bases and J dropped 0; count of bases not matched to a gene: 8. This CDR3 is CSANTAGGSSYNEQFF. In DNA form, the CDR3 reads TGCAGTGCTAACACCGCGGGGGGAAGCTCCTACAATGAGCAGTTCTTC.

This clonotype was counted only a few times. This sequence joins TRBV9 and TRBJ2-1, with D perhaps TRBD2 (6 bases). The CDR3 contains 15 residues. Germline V lookup: CDR1 SGDLS, CDR2 YYNGEE. Trimming cost V 5 bases and J 1 base, with 13 bases left between them. CDR3 region: CASSEGGASYNEQFF. For the CDR3, the DNA is TGTGCCAGCAGTGAAGGCGGGGCATCCTACAATGAGCAGTTCTTC. The whole variable domain, remainder taken from reference TRBV9 and TRBJ2-1, is DSGVTQTPKHLITATGQRVTLRCSPRSGDLSVYWYQQSLDQGLQFLIQYYNGEERAKGNILERFSAQQFPDLHSELNLSSLELGDSALYFCASSEGGASYNEQFFGPGTRLTVL.

This clonotype was counted ten times or more. The V and J genes are TRBV19 and TRBJ1-6, with D tentatively TRBD1 (5 bases). The CDR3 length is 9 residues. Germline values: CDR1 LNHDA, CDR2 SQIVND (reference sequence). The CDR3 reads CAAGHPLHF. The CDR3 DNA is TGTGCAGCCGGACACCCCCTCCACTTT.

This clonotype was seen ten or more times. V gene TRBV7-2 combines with J gene TRBJ2-1; 13 bases fit TRBD2. This CDR3 has 17 residues. V was pared by 6 bases and J by 0 bases, with 5 bases of the junction left unmatched. Germline CDR1 is SGHTA and CDR2 is FQGNSA. CDR3 bases: TGTGCCAGCAGGTGGACTAGCGGGGGATCCTCCTACAATGAGCAGTTCTTC. Protein: CASRWTSGGSSYNEQFF.

The chain links TRBV5-1 to TRBJ2-7; TRBD2 matches 7 bases. J lost 4 bases, V lost 5 bases, and 3 bases had no gene match. Germline CDR1 reads SGHRS; CDR2 reads YFSETQ. CDR3 length equals 12 residues. CDR3 bases: TGCGCCAGCAGTGCGGGGGTTTACGAGCAGTACTTC. It codes for CASSAGVYEQYF.

This clonotype came up a few times. This rearrangement joins TRBV12-3 or TRBV12-4 to TRBJ1-1, with unresolved D. V lost 1 base to trimming and J lost 0 bases, with 6 bases between them. The CDR3 consists of 14 residues. The CDR3 coding sequence is TGTGCCAGCAGTTTAGGCTTCCTGAACACTGAAGCTTTCTTT. Amino acid sequence: CASSLGFLNTEAFF.

In this sample, this clonotype turned up a few times. The chain couples TRBV10-2 to TRBJ2-3; the D gene could be TRBD1 or TRBD2 (6 bases each). Germline CDR1 and CDR2: WSHSY and SAAADI. CDR3 length: 16 residues. The ends were cut back, 6 bases at V and 0 bases at J, with 16 bases in the middle. The CDR3 protein is CASRDRGGSSTDTQYF. The CDR3 DNA is TGCGCCAGCAGGGATAGAGGGGGGTCTAGCACAGATACGCAGTATTTT.

This clonotype showed up just a few times. V gene TRBV27 combines with J gene TRBJ2-4; 8 bases are shared with TRBD2. Germline CDR1 and CDR2: MNHEY and SMNVEV (reference sequence). This CDR3 region has 15 residues. V trimming: 5 bases; J trimming: 0 bases; junction bases outside the gene matches: 3. DNA of the CDR3: TGTGCCAGCAGTATAGCGGGAAAAGCCAAAAACATTCAGTACTTC. Amino acids: CASSIAGKAKNIQYF.

In its sample, this clonotype was seen many times. The genes are TRBV6-5 and TRBJ1-2, with TRBD1 identical over 8 bases. The CDR3 runs 13 residues. Unmatched junction bases numbered 7, after V lost 5 bases and J lost 8 bases. Germline values: CDR1 MNHEY, CDR2 SVGAGI. CDR3 in DNA: TGTGCCAGCAGTGGACAGGGCCTTCGGGGCTACACCTTC. Translating gives CASSGQGLRGYTF.

The genes are TRBV6-5 and TRBJ2-3; possibly TRBD1 for D (6 bases). The V end was cut by 5 bases, the J end by 2 bases, with 11 bases between. The CDR3 length is 14 residues. The germline V gene encodes CDR1 MNHEY and CDR2 SVGAGI. CDR3 protein: CASSIRGYTDTQYF. The CDR3 DNA reads TGTGCCAGCAGTATTAGGGGGTACACAGATACGCAGTATTTT.

The chain links TRBV20-1 to TRBJ2-7; tentatively, D is TRBD2 (7 bases). Germline CDR1 and CDR2: DFQATT and SNEGSKA (reference sequence). The V and J ends lost 0 bases and 4 bases respectively, with 16 bases between them. This CDR3 contains 15 residues. The CDR3 bases are TGCAGTGCTAGAGATTGGGGGGGGGCCCGTTACGAGCAGTACTTC. Amino acid sequence: CSARDWGGARYEQYF.